This entry lists 7 T cell receptor beta chains sequenced from one sample in a study of CD8 T cells in Susac syndrome. RNA, at about 0.45 to 1 ug, was reverse transcribed with random hexamers. TCRdb re-analysed the immunoSEQ multiplex PCR reads in MiXCR, keeping a single row per CDR3 protein. Among a few hundred thousand distinct CDR3 sequences, nearly 97% were seen once, and the ten largest hold 0.095%. Specimen: CD4+ T cells from PBMCs. Receptors originate from a human donor with multiple sclerosis.

The chain combines TRBV5-1 with TRBJ1-2; no clear D. V was shortened by 7 bases and J by 9 bases, with 13 bases between the two germline ends. The CDR3 length is 11 residues. The germline V gene encodes CDR1 SGHRS and CDR2 YFSETQ. The CDR3 sequence: CASFLLLRYTF. The CDR3 region has the DNA TGCGCCAGCTTCCTCCTCCTTCGCTACACCTTC.

The V and J genes are TRBV10-3 and TRBJ2-7; no clear D gene. Germline lookup yields CDR1 ENHRY and CDR2 SYGVKD. The ends were cut back, 0 bases at V and 3 bases at J, with 9 bases in the middle. The CDR3 extends over 14 amino acids. The CDR3 nucleotides read TGTGCCATCAGTGAGTCCGCTGGCGTCTACGAGCAGTACTTC. Its protein is CAISESAGVYEQYF.

The gene calls are TRBV24-1 and TRBJ1-1; a weak D match, TRBD1 (5 bases). Deletions cut 8 bases from V and 6 bases from J, with 18 bases between. The CDR3 contains 14 residues. Per germline, CDR1 KGHDR and CDR2 SFDVKD. CDR3 in DNA: TGTGCCACCATAGGGGCGAGGGCCCATGCTGAAGCTTTCTTT. Translating it yields CATIGARAHAEAFF.

The J gene is TRBJ2-1, the V gene TRBV29-1; D is ambiguous. CDR3 length equals 13 residues. Trimming pared 4 bases from V and 5 bases from J, leaving 12 bases between. Germline V gene data show CDR1 as SQVTM and CDR2 as ANQGSEA. In DNA form, the CDR3 reads TGCAGCGTTGCCTTATTTGGAGACAATGAGCAGTTCTTC. Its protein is CSVALFGDNEQFF.

The V gene is TRBV20-1, the J gene TRBJ2-5, with TRBD1 matching 10 bases. CDR1 and CDR2 from the germline V gene are DFQATT and SNEGSKA (reference sequence). V shed 4 bases, J shed 3 bases, and the junction held 5 bases outside the gene matches. The CDR3 totals 14 residues. The CDR3 sequence is CSATPGQGKETQYF. The CDR3 bases are TGCAGTGCTACCCCGGGACAGGGGAAAGAGACCCAGTACTTC.

The chain joins TRBV20-1 to TRBJ2-4; weak D call: TRBD2 (5 bases). The CDR3 contains 11 residues. V was clipped by 7 bases and J by 4 bases, with 8 bases between them. The germline gives CDR1 DFQATT, CDR2 SNEGSKA (reference sequence). CDR3 sequence: CSVGGKNIQYF. For the CDR3, the DNA is TGCAGTGTAGGCGGGAAAAACATTCAGTACTTC.

This clonotype occurred once. The chain couples TRBV9 to TRBJ1-5; D is ambiguous. The CDR3 totals 14 residues. Trimming took off 0 bases at V and 6 bases at J, with 10 bases between the two ends. Germline V gene lookup returns CDR1 SGDLS and CDR2 YYNGEE. In DNA, the CDR3 is TGTGCCAGCAGCGTAGAGGGCAGAGGTCAGCCCCAGCATTTT. Translating it yields CASSVEGRGQPQHF.